The 28 T cell receptor beta chains reported below all come from one sample, sequenced in a study of T-cell memory formation after mild COVID-19. One entry per CDR3 protein results from TCRdb running MiXCR on the 5' RACE reads. The sample contains under 300,000 distinct CDR3 sequences, 8.2% of which appear only once. The sample was PBMCs or a T cell subset sorted from them (not recorded which). The receptors were sampled from a man aged 18 to 30 who had mild COVID-19 (a few samples of this study predate the infection). Cell type and time point are not known.

The V and J genes are TRBV27 and TRBJ1-2; weak D call: TRBD1 (6 bases). In germline, CDR1 is MNHEY, CDR2 SMNVEV (reference sequence). There are 15 residues in the CDR3. V gave up 2 bases and J gave up 6 bases, with 16 bases separating them. The CDR3 DNA sequence: TGTGCCAGCAGTTTAACCCAGCTGGGGGCTCATGGCTACACCTTC. Protein: CASSLTQLGAHGYTF.

The gene calls are TRBV4-2 and TRBJ2-3; TRBD1 aligns across 7 bases. CDR3 length equals 15 residues. V shed 1 base and J 2 bases; nucleotides not matched to a gene: 3. Germline V gives CDR1 LGHNA, CDR2 YNFKEQ. The CDR3 DNA reads as TGTGCCAGCAGCCAAGGACAGGGTCTCACAGATACGCAGTATTTT. Protein product: CASSQGQGLTDTQYF.

Only a few counts were recorded for this clonotype. The rearrangement joins TRBV12-3 or TRBV12-4 to TRBJ2-1; TRBD2 is a possible D gene (5 bases). Trimming cost V 1 base and J 3 bases, with 7 bases left between them. The CDR3 extends over 14 amino acids. CDR3 coding DNA: TGTGCCAGCAGTTTAGGGACTTTCTACAATGAGCAGTTCTTC. This codes for CASSLGTFYNEQFF.

This chain links TRBV20-1 with TRBJ2-3; TRBD1 aligns across 10 bases. This CDR3 region has 16 residues. From germline, CDR1 is DFQATT and CDR2 SNEGSKA (reference sequence). V was clipped by 0 bases and J by 5 bases; unmatched bases: 8. The CDR3 nucleotides read TGCAGTGCTAGAGATCCCGGCGACAGGGGGCGAGATACGCAGTATTTT. Translating it yields CSARDPGDRGRDTQYF.

This clonotype was seen only a few times. The chain couples TRBV7-2 to TRBJ1-2, with 7 bases lining up with TRBD1. With 5 bases clipped from V and 3 bases from J, the junction kept 9 bases outside the gene matches. The CDR3 has 15 amino acids. Germline V gene data show CDR1 as SGHTA and CDR2 as FQGNSA. CDR3 in DNA: TGTGCCAGCAGCCGTTACAGGGGCATTGACTATGGCTACACCTTC. Residues: CASSRYRGIDYGYTF.

The chain uses TRBV7-9 and TRBJ1-4; TRBD1 is a possible D gene (5 bases). This CDR3 has 14 residues. Trimming cost V 7 bases and J 8 bases, with 17 bases left between them. In germline, CDR1 is SEHNR, CDR2 FQNEAQ (reference sequence). CDR3 DNA: TGTGCCAGCACCGGACCCGGGCCAGGGGAAAAACTGTTTTTT. Translated, it gives CASTGPGPGEKLFF.

This clonotype has a handful of counts. This sequence joins TRBV7-3 and TRBJ2-2; TRBD2 is a possible D gene (5 bases). Germline V CDR1 and CDR2: SGHTA, FQGTGA. The CDR3 contains 14 residues. The V end lost 6 bases, the J end lost 3 bases, and 11 bases lay between the germline ends. The CDR3 loop reads CASSSEGYTGELFF. In nucleotides, the CDR3 is TGTGCCAGCAGTTCAGAGGGATACACCGGGGAGCTGTTTTTT.

This sequence joins TRBV18 and TRBJ2-5, with D hard to call. Germline-derived CDR1 and CDR2 are KGHSH and LQKENI. This CDR3 comprises 11 residues. Trimming took 4 bases from V and 5 from J, leaving 5 bases between them. In nucleotides, the CDR3 is TGTGCCAGCTCACAACCGGAGACCCAGTACTTC. It yields the protein CASSQPETQYF.

The rearrangement uses TRBV4-1 and TRBJ1-4, with no clear D. The CDR3 is made up of 12 amino acids. Trimming took 4 bases from V and 6 from J, leaving 6 bases between them. Germline V CDR1 and CDR2: MGHRA, YSYEKL. Written as DNA, the CDR3 is TGCGCCAGCAGCCTTCCGTATGAAAAACTGTTTTTT. This codes for CASSLPYEKLFF.

There are many counts of this clonotype. V is TRBV11-2 and J is TRBJ1-6; 7 bases are a match to TRBD1. Looked up from germline, CDR1 is SGHAT and CDR2 is FQNNGV. This CDR3 is 14 amino acids long. The V and J ends lost 7 bases and 7 bases, in that order; junction bases with no gene match: 7. DNA of the CDR3: TGTGCCAGCACCGAACAGACAGGGAATTCACCCCTCCACTTT. The encoded protein is CASTEQTGNSPLHF.

CDR3 in amino acids: CASRLNRTSTEAFF. The CDR3 DNA reads TGTGCCAGCAGACTGAACAGGACGAGCACTGAAGCTTTCTTT. The chain links TRBV6-7 to TRBJ1-1; possibly TRBD1 for D (5 bases). TRBV6-7 is flagged as an ORF with uncertain function. The V end was cut by 6 bases, the J end by 4 bases, with 15 bases between. The CDR3 is 14 residues long.

The CDR3 reads CASSQDVSGGYNEQFF. For the CDR3, the DNA is TGTGCCAGCAGCCAAGATGTAAGCGGGGGGTACAATGAGCAGTTCTTC. V and J are TRBV4-2 and TRBJ2-1; 9 positions match TRBD2. The V segment lost 0 bases and the J segment 4 bases; nucleotides outside the gene matches: 4. Germline CDR1 reads LGHNA; CDR2 reads YNFKEQ. The CDR3 length is 16 residues.

A few counts support this clonotype. The V call is TRBV14, the J call TRBJ2-1; TRBD2 matches 11 bases. This CDR3 has 20 amino acids. After removal of 0 bases from V and 1 base from J, the junction contained 11 bases not matched to a gene. The germline gives CDR1 SGHDN, CDR2 FVKESK. CDR3 coding DNA: TGTGCCAGCAGCCAAGATATAGGGGCTAGCGGGGGGCCTTCCTACAATGAGCAGTTCTTC. Encoded protein: CASSQDIGASGGPSYNEQFF.

DNA for the CDR3: TGTGCCTTAGGACTAGCGGGGGGTTACAATGAGCAGTTCTTC. As protein: CALGLAGGYNEQFF. The chain employs TRBV6-1 and TRBJ2-1; 14 bases are a match to TRBD2. The germline gives CDR1 MNHNS, CDR2 SASEGT. V lost 11 bases and J lost 4; bases outside the gene matches: 4. The CDR3 is made up of 14 amino acids.

The chain uses TRBV5-7 and TRBJ1-3; D uncertain. TRBV5-7 counts as an open reading frame of uncertain function. Trimming took off 3 bases at V and 0 bases at J, with 10 bases between the two ends. There are 15 residues in the CDR3. The DNA for the CDR3 is TGTGCCAGCAGCTCGGACGGAACCTCTGGAAACACCATATATTTT. Amino acid sequence: CASSSDGTSGNTIYF.

Turning to this clonotype: A read error may produce the germline difference seen at one junction end. This chain joins TRBV7-2 and TRBJ1-6; unclear D gene. Germline lookup yields CDR1 SGHTA and CDR2 FQGNSA. The CDR3 is 13 amino acids. CDR3 sequence: CASSLSYTSPLHF. In DNA form, the CDR3 reads TGTGCCAGCAGTCTATCCTATACTTCACCCCTCCACTTT.

This clonotype was detected many times. V usage is TRBV6-6 and J usage is TRBJ1-2; 7 bases agree with TRBD1. This CDR3 spans 14 amino acids. Germline-derived CDR1 and CDR2 are MNHNY and SVGAGI (reference sequence). V shed 5 bases, J shed 0 bases, and the junction held 3 bases outside the gene matches. CDR3 amino acids: CASSHGTANYGYTF. The CDR3 DNA follows: TGTGCCAGCAGTCACGGGACAGCTAACTATGGCTACACCTTC.

This clonotype was found a few times. The V gene is TRBV4-1, the J gene TRBJ2-3, with D perhaps TRBD1 or TRBD2 (5 bases each). Germline values: CDR1 MGHRA, CDR2 YSYEKL. This CDR3 spans 16 amino acids. With 0 bases removed from V and 4 bases from J, the gap between germline ends came to 14 bases. The CDR3 spells CASSQDGGRAADTQYF. The CDR3 bases are TGCGCCAGCAGCCAAGATGGAGGCAGGGCCGCAGATACGCAGTATTTT.

The CDR3 DNA reads TGTGCCAGCAGTTTAGAAAGGACAGGGGACCTGCTGGACTACGAGCAGTACGTC. It specifies CASSLERTGDLLDYEQYV. The chain combines TRBV28 with TRBJ2-7, with 9 bases identical to TRBD1. CDR1 and CDR2 from the germline V gene are MDHEN and SYDVKM. The CDR3 covers 18 residues. The V and J ends lost 2 bases and 3 bases, in that order; junction bases with no gene match: 14.

Many counts were recorded for this clonotype. V usage is TRBV6-1 and J usage is TRBJ1-5; possibly TRBD1 for D (5 bases). This CDR3 has 14 residues. Trimming stripped 3 bases from V and 3 bases from J, with 9 bases between. The V gene's germline CDR1 is MNHNS and CDR2 SASEGT. CDR3: CASSEQGLNQPQHF. CDR3 bases: TGTGCCAGCAGTGAGCAGGGCCTCAATCAGCCCCAGCATTTT.

This clonotype has at least ten counts. The genes are TRBV4-3 and TRBJ2-1; D perhaps matches TRBD1 (6 bases). The CDR3 is 14 amino acids. The germline V gene has CDR1 LGHNA and CDR2 YSLEER. Trimming took off 4 bases at V and 9 bases at J, with 16 bases between the two ends. CDR3 DNA: TGCGCCAGCAGCCGCGACCGACAGGCGGCTGAGCAGTTCTTC. Translated, it gives CASSRDRQAAEQFF.

The chain carries TRBV20-1 and TRBJ2-5; TRBD1 matches at 7 bases. Germline CDR1 is DFQATT and CDR2 is SNEGSKA (reference sequence). The CDR3 consists of 12 residues. V trimming: 4 bases; J trimming: 5 bases; junction bases outside the gene matches: 4. The CDR3 DNA reads as TGCAGTGCTACCGACAGGGAGGAGACCCAGTACTTC. This translates into CSATDREETQYF.

In its sample, this clonotype was seen a few times. V gene TRBV7-9 combines with J gene TRBJ2-5, with D maybe TRBD2 (6 bases). CDR3 size: 15 residues. The V end lost 3 bases, the J end lost 5 bases, and 16 bases lay between the germline ends. The germline V gene has CDR1 SEHNR and CDR2 FQNEAQ (reference sequence). CDR3 in DNA: TGTGCCAGCAGCTTTTCGGGGGTCCGGGTGGAGACCCAGTACTTC. Amino acids: CASSFSGVRVETQYF.

This clonotype was observed a few times. The chain combines TRBV2 with TRBJ2-1; 7 bases are a match to TRBD1. J gave up 4 bases and V 7 bases, and 4 bases lay outside the gene matches. Germline-derived CDR1 and CDR2 are SNHLY and FYNNEI. This CDR3 is 13 amino acids long. CDR3 region: CASTRQGYNEQFF. As DNA, the CDR3 is TGTGCCAGCACGAGACAGGGATACAATGAGCAGTTCTTC.

This clonotype was detected many times. The gene calls are TRBV6-5 and TRBJ2-3; 13 nucleotides align to TRBD2. J was trimmed by 3 bases and V by 2 bases; bases with no gene match: 2. CDR1 and CDR2 (germline): MNHEY, SVGAGI. The CDR3 spans 16 residues. DNA for the CDR3: TGTGCCAGCAGTTACCGGACTAGCGGGGGTACAGATACGCAGTATTTT. Translation: CASSYRTSGGTDTQYF.

This clonotype was recorded a few times. This rearrangement joins TRBV7-6 to TRBJ1-5, with D tentatively TRBD1 (6 bases). The CDR3 is made up of 17 amino acids. Trimming pared 1 base from V and 2 bases from J, leaving 15 bases between. Germline V gene sequence: CDR1 SGHVS, CDR2 FNYEAQ. The CDR3 DNA reads as TGTGCCAGCAGCTTAGGCGGGGGGGCGTCGGGCAATCAGCCCCAGCATTTT. Its protein is CASSLGGGASGNQPQHF.

The chain uses TRBV5-1 and TRBJ1-6; 9 bases are shared with TRBD1. Germline trimming cut 2 bases from V and 10 bases from J; bases unmatched to any gene: 19. Germline lookup yields CDR1 SGHRS and CDR2 YFSETQ. This CDR3 has 19 residues. The CDR3 loop reads CASSFGGTGTSGFRSPLHF. CDR3 sequence (DNA): TGCGCCAGCAGCTTCGGTGGGACAGGGACCTCGGGTTTTCGATCACCCCTCCACTTT.

This clonotype was observed a few times. The V call is TRBV4-1, the J call TRBJ2-2, with TRBD1 matching 8 bases. In germline, CDR1 is MGHRA, CDR2 YSYEKL. V lost 0 bases to trimming and J lost 3 bases; unmatched junction nucleotides: 6. CDR3 size: 17 residues. CDR3 DNA: TGCGCCAGCAGCCAAGATCCAGGGGGCGTCGACACCGGGGAGCTGTTTTTT. Translating gives CASSQDPGGVDTGELFF.